This is a list of T cell receptor beta chains from one sample in a study of OX40 agonist ivuxolimab in advanced cancers. Sequencing used immunoSEQ multiplex PCR; TCRdb keeps in-frame clones, though not all of them. In the table there are over 150,000 clones, approximately 94% of which are singletons. The sequencing used CD4+ or CD8+ T cells sorted from blood, collected in a trial of the OX40 agonist ivuxolimab. All receptors come from an adult with an advanced solid tumor such as melanoma, head and neck, liver or kidney cancer. The CDR3 runs from the conserved cysteine through the conserved F or W. The D gene is left open where the match is weak. Part of the rows lack a size; the others show once, few, many or a class for expanded clones.

cdr3_length	v_call	clone_size	j_call	d_call	cdr3_aa	cdr3_nt
14	TRBV7-3	NA	TRBJ1-2	NA	CASSNGPNTYGYTF	TGTGCCAGCAGCAATGGCCCGAATACTTATGGCTACACCTTC
15	TRBV7-2	NA	TRBJ2-1	NA	CASSPPNGGTTEQFF	TGTGCCAGCAGCCCCCCTAATGGGGGTACGACTGAGCAGTTCTTC
14	TRBV4-3	NA	TRBJ1-2	NA	CASSRGVRDYGYTF	TGCGCCAGCAGCCGAGGAGTCCGGGACTATGGCTACACCTTC
14	TRBV29-1	NA	TRBJ2-5	TRBD1	CSVASGTGQETQYF	TGCAGCGTTGCATCAGGGACAGGGCAAGAGACCCAGTACTTC
16	TRBV6-6	NA	TRBJ1-3	TRBD1	CASSYSTGAGGNTIYF	TGTGCCAGCAGTTACTCAACAGGGGCTGGGGGAAACACCATATATTTT
14	TRBV19	NA	TRBJ1-4	NA	CASKVGARYEKLFF	TGTGCCAGTAAGGTGGGGGCTCGTTACGAAAAACTGTTTTTT
16	TRBV2	NA	TRBJ2-2	TRBD2	CASSRLSGRNTGELFF	TGTGCCAGCAGTCGACTTAGCGGGAGGAACACCGGGGAGCTGTTTTTT
15	TRBV9	NA	TRBJ2-5	NA	CASSEGGGLQETQYF	TGTGCCAGCAGCGAGGGTGGGGGGCTCCAAGAGACCCAGTACTTC
14	TRBV4-2	NA	TRBJ2-7	NA	CASSPRTYPYEQYF	TGTGCCAGCAGCCCTCGGACTTATCCCTACGAGCAGTACTTC
15	TRBV4-2	NA	TRBJ2-3	NA	CASSLGGGGTDTQYF	TGTGCCAGCAGCCTCGGAGGGGGGGGCACAGATACGCAGTATTTT
14	TRBV5-4	NA	TRBJ1-4	NA	CASSLGGVGEKLFF	TGTGCCAGCAGCTTGGGAGGGGTTGGTGAAAAACTGTTTTTT
12	TRBV2	NA	TRBJ2-1	NA	CASSETSYEQFF	TGTGCCAGCAGCGAGACTAGTTATGAGCAGTTCTTC
15	TRBV7-2	NA	TRBJ2-7	NA	CASSLAYGRGYEQYF	TGTGCCAGCAGCTTAGCTTATGGCAGGGGCTACGAGCAGTACTTC
14	TRBV19	NA	TRBJ2-7	TRBD1	CASSIRQGPYEQYF	TGTGCCAGTAGTATTCGACAGGGTCCCTACGAGCAGTACTTC
15	TRBV7-6	NA	TRBJ2-5	NA	CASSSQGDLGETQYF	TGTGCCAGCAGCAGCCAAGGGGACCTAGGGGAGACCCAGTACTTC
14	TRBV9	once	TRBJ1-4	NA	CASSSLAPNEKLFF	TGTGCCAGCAGCTCCCTGGCCCCTAATGAAAAACTGTTTTTT
14	TRBV7-2	NA	TRBJ1-1	NA	CASSVRGAGTEAFF	TGTGCCAGCAGCGTCCGGGGGGCTGGCACTGAAGCTTTCTTT
15	TRBV7-7	once	TRBJ2-7	TRBD1	CASSPGQGSSYEQYF	TGTGCTAGCAGCCCGGGACAGGGTAGCTCCTACGAGCAGTACTTC
16	TRBV6-5	once	TRBJ2-2	NA	CASSSPTSGLTGELFF	TGTGCCAGCAGTTCCCCCACATCGGGCCTAACCGGGGAGCTGTTTTTT
16	TRBV11-2	NA	TRBJ1-1	NA	CASSLLPRDAPRGAFF	TGTGCCAGCAGCTTGCTGCCTCGGGACGCCCCTCGGGGGGCTTTCTTT
14	TRBV7-2	NA	TRBJ2-7	NA	CASRMGGSNYEQYF	TGTGCCAGCAGAATGGGGGGTTCGAACTACGAGCAGTACTTC
15	TRBV4-3	few	TRBJ1-1	NA	CASSQVDGVGTEAFF	TGCGCCAGCAGCCAAGTGGATGGAGTTGGTACTGAAGCTTTCTTT
12	TRBV29-1	NA	TRBJ2-1	TRBD1	CSGGQPLNEQFF	TGCAGCGGGGGACAGCCTCTCAATGAGCAGTTCTTC
14	TRBV6-5	NA	TRBJ2-3	NA	CASSYRTSTDTQYF	TGTGCCAGCAGTTACAGGACTAGCACAGATACGCAGTATTTT
16	TRBV6-5	NA	TRBJ1-5	NA	CASSYGGPSGNQPQHF	TGTGCCAGCAGTTACGGGGGGCCCTCGGGCAATCAGCCCCAGCATTTT
15	TRBV5-1	few	TRBJ1-3	NA	CASSTGGGGGNTIYF	TGCGCCAGCAGCACCGGGGGTGGAGGTGGAAACACCATATATTTT
14	TRBV19	NA	TRBJ1-2	NA	CASSTGQRNYGYTF	TGTGCCAGTAGTACTGGACAGCGAAACTATGGCTACACCTTC
12	TRBV18	NA	TRBJ1-5	NA	CASSLQGGPQHF	TGTGCCAGCTCACTTCAAGGAGGGCCCCAGCATTTT
16	TRBV18	NA	TRBJ2-7	TRBD1	CASSPPLQGSPYEQYF	TGTGCCAGCTCACCACCGCTACAGGGGTCCCCCTACGAGCAGTACTTC
15	TRBV14	NA	TRBJ2-3	TRBD2	CASSRGLAFPDTQYF	TGTGCCAGCAGCCGGGGACTAGCGTTTCCAGATACGCAGTATTTT
13	TRBV5-1	NA	TRBJ1-2	NA	CASRLEGAYGYTF	TGCGCCAGCAGGTTGGAGGGTGCCTATGGCTACACCTTC
13	TRBV29-1	once	TRBJ1-2	NA	CSVGGGADYGYTF	TGCAGCGTTGGAGGGGGTGCTGACTATGGCTACACCTTC
14	TRBV19	once	TRBJ2-3	NA	CASSRRAGTDTQYF	TGTGCCAGTAGCCGCAGGGCGGGCACAGATACGCAGTATTTT
13	TRBV18	once	TRBJ2-7	TRBD1	CASSRGGQDEQYF	TGTGCCAGCTCAAGAGGGGGCCAAGACGAGCAGTACTTC
14	TRBV6-1	NA	TRBJ1-4	NA	CASRSTGLNEKLFF	TGTGCCAGCAGATCAACAGGGTTGAATGAAAAACTGTTTTTT
14	TRBV6-1	NA	TRBJ2-3	TRBD2	CASSTGTSGGSKYF	TGTGCCAGCAGTACCGGGACTAGCGGGGGATCTAAGTATTTT
15	TRBV6-1	NA	TRBJ2-6	NA	CASSAVTSGANVLTF	TGTGCCAGCAGTGCCGTCACCTCTGGGGCCAACGTCCTGACTTTC
12	TRBV10-3	NA	TRBJ2-5	NA	CAISGSVETQYF	TGTGCCATCAGTGGTTCCGTGGAGACCCAGTACTTC
15	TRBV28	NA	TRBJ1-2	NA	CASSLSGTAFYGYTF	TGTGCCAGCAGTTTATCTGGAACAGCATTTTATGGCTACACCTTC
15	TRBV27	NA	TRBJ2-7	TRBD2	CASSLSGRARYEQYF	TGTGCCAGCAGTCTTAGCGGGAGGGCCAGATACGAGCAGTACTTC
15	TRBV28	NA	TRBJ1-5	NA	CASSPADTSGRFQHF	TGTGCCAGCAGCCCCGCGGACACGTCAGGGAGATTCCAGCATTTT
13	TRBV28	NA	TRBJ2-3	NA	CATPGGGSDTQYF	TGTGCCACACCGGGGGGCGGCTCAGATACGCAGTATTTT
15	TRBV5-8	NA	TRBJ1-5	NA	CASSLRGLGNQPQHF	TGTGCCAGCAGCTTGCGGGGATTAGGGAATCAGCCCCAGCATTTT
15	TRBV5-4	NA	TRBJ1-4	NA	CASSRGGTANEKLFF	TGTGCCAGCAGCCGGGGGGGCACGGCTAATGAAAAACTGTTTTTT
15	TRBV9	once	TRBJ2-5	NA	CASSVAASPRETQYF	TGTGCCAGCAGCGTAGCGGCTAGCCCCCGAGAGACCCAGTACTTC
15	TRBV28	NA	TRBJ2-7	TRBD1	CASSSRDRRTYEQYF	TGTGCCAGCAGTTCACGGGACAGGCGGACCTACGAGCAGTACTTC